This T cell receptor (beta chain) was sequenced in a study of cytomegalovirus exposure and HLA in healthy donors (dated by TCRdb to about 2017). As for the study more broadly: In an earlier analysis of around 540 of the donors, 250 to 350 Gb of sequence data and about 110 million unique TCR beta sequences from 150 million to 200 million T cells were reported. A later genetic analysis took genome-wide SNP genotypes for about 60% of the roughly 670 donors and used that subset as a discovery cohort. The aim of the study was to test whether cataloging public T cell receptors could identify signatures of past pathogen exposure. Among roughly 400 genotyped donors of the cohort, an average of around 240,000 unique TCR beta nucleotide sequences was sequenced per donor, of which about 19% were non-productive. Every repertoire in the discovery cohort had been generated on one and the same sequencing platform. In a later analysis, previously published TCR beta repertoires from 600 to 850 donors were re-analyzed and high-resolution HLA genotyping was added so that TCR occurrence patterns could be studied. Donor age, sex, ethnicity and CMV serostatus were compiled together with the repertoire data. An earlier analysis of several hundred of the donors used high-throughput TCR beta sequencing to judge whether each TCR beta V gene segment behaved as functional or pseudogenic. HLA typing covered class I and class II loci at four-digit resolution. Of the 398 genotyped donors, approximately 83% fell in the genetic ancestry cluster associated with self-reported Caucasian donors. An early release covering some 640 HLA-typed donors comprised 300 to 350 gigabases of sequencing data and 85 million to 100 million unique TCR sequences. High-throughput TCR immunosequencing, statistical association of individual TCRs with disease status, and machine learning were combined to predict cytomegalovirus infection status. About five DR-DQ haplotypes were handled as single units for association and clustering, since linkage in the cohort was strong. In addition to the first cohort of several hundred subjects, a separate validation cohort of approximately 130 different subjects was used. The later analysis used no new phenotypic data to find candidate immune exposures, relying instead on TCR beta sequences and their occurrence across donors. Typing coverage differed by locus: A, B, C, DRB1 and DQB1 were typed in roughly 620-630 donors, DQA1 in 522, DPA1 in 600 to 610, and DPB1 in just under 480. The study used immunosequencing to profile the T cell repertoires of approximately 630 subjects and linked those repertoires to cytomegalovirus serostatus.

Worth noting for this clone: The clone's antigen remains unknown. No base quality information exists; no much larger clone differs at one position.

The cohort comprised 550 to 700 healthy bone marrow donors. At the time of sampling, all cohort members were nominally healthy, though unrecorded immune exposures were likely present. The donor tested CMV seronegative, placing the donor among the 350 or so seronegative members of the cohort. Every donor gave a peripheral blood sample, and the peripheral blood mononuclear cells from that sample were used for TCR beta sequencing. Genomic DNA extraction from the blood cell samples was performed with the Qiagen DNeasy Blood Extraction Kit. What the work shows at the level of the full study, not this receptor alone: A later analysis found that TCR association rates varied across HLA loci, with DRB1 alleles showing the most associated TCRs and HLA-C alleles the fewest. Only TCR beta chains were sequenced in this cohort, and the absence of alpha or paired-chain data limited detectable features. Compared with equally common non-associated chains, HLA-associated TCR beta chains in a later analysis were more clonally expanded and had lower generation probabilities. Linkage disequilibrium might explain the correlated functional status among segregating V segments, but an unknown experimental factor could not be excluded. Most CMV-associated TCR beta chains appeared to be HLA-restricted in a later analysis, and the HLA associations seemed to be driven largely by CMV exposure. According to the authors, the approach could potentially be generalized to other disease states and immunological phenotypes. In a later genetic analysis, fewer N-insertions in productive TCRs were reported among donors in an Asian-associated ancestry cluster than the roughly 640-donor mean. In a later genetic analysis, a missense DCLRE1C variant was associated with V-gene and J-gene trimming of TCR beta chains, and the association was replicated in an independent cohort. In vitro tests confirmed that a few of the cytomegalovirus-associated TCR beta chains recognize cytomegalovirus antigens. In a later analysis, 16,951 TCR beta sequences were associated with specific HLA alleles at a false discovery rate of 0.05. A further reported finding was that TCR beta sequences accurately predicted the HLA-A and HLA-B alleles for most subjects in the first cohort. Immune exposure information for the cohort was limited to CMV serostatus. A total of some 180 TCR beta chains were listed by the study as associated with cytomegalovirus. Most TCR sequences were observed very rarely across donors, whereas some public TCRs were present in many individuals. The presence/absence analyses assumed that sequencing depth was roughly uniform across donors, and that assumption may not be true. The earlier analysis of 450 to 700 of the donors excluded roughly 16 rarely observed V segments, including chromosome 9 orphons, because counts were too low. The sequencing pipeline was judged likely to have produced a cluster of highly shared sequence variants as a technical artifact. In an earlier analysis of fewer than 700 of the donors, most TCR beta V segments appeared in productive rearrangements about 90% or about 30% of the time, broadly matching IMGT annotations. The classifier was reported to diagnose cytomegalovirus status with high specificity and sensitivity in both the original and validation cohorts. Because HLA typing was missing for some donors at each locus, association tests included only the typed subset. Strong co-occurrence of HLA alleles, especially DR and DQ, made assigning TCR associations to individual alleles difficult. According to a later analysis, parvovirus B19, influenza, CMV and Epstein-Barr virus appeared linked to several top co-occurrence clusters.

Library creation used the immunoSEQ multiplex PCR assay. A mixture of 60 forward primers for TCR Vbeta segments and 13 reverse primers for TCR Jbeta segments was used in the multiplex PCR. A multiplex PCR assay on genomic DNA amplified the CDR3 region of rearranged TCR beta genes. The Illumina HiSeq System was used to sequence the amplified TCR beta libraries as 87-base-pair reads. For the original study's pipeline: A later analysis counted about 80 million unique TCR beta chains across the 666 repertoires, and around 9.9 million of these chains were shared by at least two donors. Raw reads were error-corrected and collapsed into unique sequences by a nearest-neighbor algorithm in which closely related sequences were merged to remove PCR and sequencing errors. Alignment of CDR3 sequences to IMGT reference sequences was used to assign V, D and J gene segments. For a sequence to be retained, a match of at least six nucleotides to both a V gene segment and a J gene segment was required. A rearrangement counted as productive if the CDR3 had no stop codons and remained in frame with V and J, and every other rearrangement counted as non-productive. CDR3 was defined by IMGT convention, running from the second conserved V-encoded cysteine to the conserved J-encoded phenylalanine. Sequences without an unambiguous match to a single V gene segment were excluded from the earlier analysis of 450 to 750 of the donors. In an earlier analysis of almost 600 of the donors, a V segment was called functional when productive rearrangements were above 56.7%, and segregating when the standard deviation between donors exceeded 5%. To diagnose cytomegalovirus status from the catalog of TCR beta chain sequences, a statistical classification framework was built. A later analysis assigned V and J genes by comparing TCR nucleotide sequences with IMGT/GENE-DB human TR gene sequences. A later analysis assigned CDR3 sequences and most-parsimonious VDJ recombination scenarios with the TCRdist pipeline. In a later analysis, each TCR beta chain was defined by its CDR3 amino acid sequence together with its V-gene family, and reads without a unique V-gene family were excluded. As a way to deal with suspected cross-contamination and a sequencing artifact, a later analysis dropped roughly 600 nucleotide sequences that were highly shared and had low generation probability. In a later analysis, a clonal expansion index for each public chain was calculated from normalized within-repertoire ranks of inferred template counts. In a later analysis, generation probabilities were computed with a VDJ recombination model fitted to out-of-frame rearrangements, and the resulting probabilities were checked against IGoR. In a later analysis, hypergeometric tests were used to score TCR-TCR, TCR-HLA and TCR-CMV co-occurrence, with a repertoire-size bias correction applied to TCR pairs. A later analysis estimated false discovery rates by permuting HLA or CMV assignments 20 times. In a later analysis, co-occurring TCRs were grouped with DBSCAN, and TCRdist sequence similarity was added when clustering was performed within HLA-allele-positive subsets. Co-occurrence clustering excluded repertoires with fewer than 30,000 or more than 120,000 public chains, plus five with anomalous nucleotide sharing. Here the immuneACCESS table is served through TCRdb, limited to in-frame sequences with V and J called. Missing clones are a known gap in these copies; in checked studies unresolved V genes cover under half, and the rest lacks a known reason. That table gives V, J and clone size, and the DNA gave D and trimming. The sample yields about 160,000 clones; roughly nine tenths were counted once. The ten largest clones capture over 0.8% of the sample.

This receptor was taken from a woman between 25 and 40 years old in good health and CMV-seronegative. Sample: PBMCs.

The encoded CDR3 is CASSPSGRRYNEQFF. The nucleotide sequence reads TGCGCCAGCAGCCCAAGCGGGAGACGCTACAATGAGCAGTTCTTC. The chain uses TRBV5-1 and TRBJ2-1, with 8 bases aligning to TRBD2. The CDR3 measures 15 amino acids from cysteine to phenylalanine. Only CDR3 DNA is held: 45 bases, read in frame from base 1. In the germline V gene, CDR1 corresponds to SGHRS and CDR2 to YFSETQ. The germline V and J ends show losses of 4 bases and 3 bases respectively, and no gene match explains 6 bases of the junction.